Sequencing of this TCR beta chain was carried out in a study of neurological immune-mediated disorders. The V and J ends lost 5 bases and 5 bases respectively, with 14 bases between them. The CDR3 totals 13 residues. The V gene's germline CDR1 is SQVTM and CDR2 ANQGSEA. Study results and caveats: The greatest TCR clonal expansion appeared in HTLV-1-associated myelopathy and the smallest, falling below healthy controls, in multiple sclerosis.

TCRdb passed the 5' RACE reads through MiXCR, listing each CDR3 protein once. The sample includes 70,000 to 95,000 distinct CDR3 sequences, over 10% seen only once; the top ten take approximately 4.5%. In this sample, this clonotype turned up many times. The antigen is unknown. Time point of the sample: longitudinal time-point 2. The source is a female donor with HTLV-1-associated myelopathy (HAM/TSP). The sample was PBMCs. The rearrangement joins TRBV29-1 to TRBJ2-3; D is possibly TRBD2 (5 bases). The CDR3 region is CSVIQEAGDTQYF. CDR3 nucleotides: TGCAGCGTTATTCAGGAGGCAGGAGATACGCAGTATTTT.